This T cell receptor beta chain was sequenced in a study of T cells after yellow fever vaccination. With respect to this clonotype: Its antigen remains unknown.

MiXCR was run by TCRdb on the 5' RACE reads, yielding one entry per CDR3 protein. The repertoire includes hundreds of thousands of distinct CDR3 sequences, roughly 13% of them detected once, and about 14% sits in the top ten. The CDR3 runs to 14 residues. The V end lost 8 bases, the J end lost 4 bases, and 18 bases lay between the germline ends. In germline, CDR1 is MNHNS, CDR2 SASEGT. Findings and limits, study-wide: In FACS-sorted repertoires, abundant clonotypes from the bulk population could appear as contaminants. It was a weaker secondary response, yet one that peaked faster, at day 5 versus 15.

The V and J genes are TRBV6-1 and TRBJ2-7; D possibly corresponds to TRBD2 (5 bases). The receptor comes from a man aged 25-45 years who received the YFV17D yellow fever vaccine. The sample here was PBMCs, taken on the day of the yellow fever booster vaccination. CDR3 amino acids: CASQSPGKVYEQYF. CDR3 in DNA: TGTGCCAGCCAGTCCCCGGGAAAAGTTTACGAGCAGTACTTC.